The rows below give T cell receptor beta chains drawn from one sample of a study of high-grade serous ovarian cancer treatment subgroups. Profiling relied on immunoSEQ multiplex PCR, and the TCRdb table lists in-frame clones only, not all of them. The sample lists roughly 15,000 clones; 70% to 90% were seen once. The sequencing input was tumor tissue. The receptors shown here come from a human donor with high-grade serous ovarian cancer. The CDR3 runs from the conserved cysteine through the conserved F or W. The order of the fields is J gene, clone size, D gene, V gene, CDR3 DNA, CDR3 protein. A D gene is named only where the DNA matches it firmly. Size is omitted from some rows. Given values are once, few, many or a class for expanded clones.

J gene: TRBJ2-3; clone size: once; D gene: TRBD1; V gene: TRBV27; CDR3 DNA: TGTGCCAGCAGAAGCCGGGACAGGGGCACAGATACGCAGTATTTT; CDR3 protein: CASRSRDRGTDTQYF
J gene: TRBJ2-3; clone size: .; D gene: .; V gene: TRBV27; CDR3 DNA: TGTGCCAGCAGTTTATGGGCAGGGGTCGGGACAGATACGCAGTATTTT; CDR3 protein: CASSLWAGVGTDTQYF
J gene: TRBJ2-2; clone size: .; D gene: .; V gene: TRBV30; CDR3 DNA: TGTGCCTGGAGATGGGGGCCCGGGGAGCTGTTTTTT; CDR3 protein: CAWRWGPGELFF
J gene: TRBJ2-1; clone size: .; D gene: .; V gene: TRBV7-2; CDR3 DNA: TGTGCCAGCACCTGGGAACGGGGAGAGCAGTTCTTC; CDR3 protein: CASTWERGEQFF
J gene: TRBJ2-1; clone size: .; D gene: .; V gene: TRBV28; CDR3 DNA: TGTGCCAGCAGTCCGACGGGAGATGAGCAGTTCTTC; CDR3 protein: CASSPTGDEQFF
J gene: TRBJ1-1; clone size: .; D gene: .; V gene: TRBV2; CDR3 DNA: TGTGCCAGCAGTGTGCAGGGATGGACTGAAGCTTTCTTT; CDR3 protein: CASSVQGWTEAFF
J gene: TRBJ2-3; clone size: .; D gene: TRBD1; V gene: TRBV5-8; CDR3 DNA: TGTGCCAGCAGCTTGGGACAGGGCGGAGATACGCAGTATTTT; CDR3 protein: CASSLGQGGDTQYF
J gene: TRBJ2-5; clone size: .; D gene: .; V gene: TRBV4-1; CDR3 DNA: TGCGCCAGCAGCCAAGATTGGAAAGAGACCCAGTACTTC; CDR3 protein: CASSQDWKETQYF
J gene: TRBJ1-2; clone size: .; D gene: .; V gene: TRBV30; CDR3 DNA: TGTGCCTGGAGTGCAACGTGGGGGTATGGCTACACCTTC; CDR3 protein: CAWSATWGYGYTF
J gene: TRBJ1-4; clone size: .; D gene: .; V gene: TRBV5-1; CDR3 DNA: TGCGCCAGCAGCTTGTTTGGGAACCAACAACAGGAAAAACTGTTTTTT; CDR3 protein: CASSLFGNQQQEKLFF
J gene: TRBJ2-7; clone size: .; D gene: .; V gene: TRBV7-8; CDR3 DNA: TGTGCCAGCAGCTTACTACAGGGCTACGAGCAGTACTTC; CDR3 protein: CASSLLQGYEQYF
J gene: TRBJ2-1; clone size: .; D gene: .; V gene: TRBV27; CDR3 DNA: TGTGCCAGCAGTCGAGGACTGGAGAGCTCCTACAATGAGCAGTTCTTC; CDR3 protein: CASSRGLESSYNEQFF